This entry describes one TCR beta chain. No cognate antigen has been identified for it. Base qualities are not recorded, but no much larger clone differs from it by a single base. For CDR1 and CDR2, the germline V gene lists SQVTM and ANQGSEA. The CDR3, cysteine through phenylalanine, is 13 amino acids long. Of all the DNA, just the CDR3 is kept, 39 bases in frame from base 1. V was cut back by 4 bases and J by 4 bases, leaving a gap of 13 bases between them. The cohort consisted of hundreds of healthy bone marrow donors. Cohort members were all nominally healthy when sampled, although unrecorded immune exposures were likely present. The donor tested CMV seropositive and was one of the 289 seropositive cohort members. A peripheral blood sample was provided by each donor, and peripheral blood mononuclear cells were used for TCR beta sequencing. Genomic DNA extraction from the blood cell samples was performed with the Qiagen DNeasy Blood Extraction Kit.

The data were taken from a study of cytomegalovirus exposure and HLA in healthy donors (dated by TCRdb to about 2017). For the study in its entirety: An earlier analysis of some 600 of the donors reported 250 to 300 Gb of sequence data and 95 million to 140 million unique TCR beta sequences obtained from about 180 million T cells. The later analysis used no new phenotypic data to find candidate immune exposures, relying instead on TCR beta sequences and their occurrence across donors. Of the approximately 400 genotyped donors, over 80% were placed in the genetic ancestry cluster associated with self-reported Caucasian donors. HLA typing covered class I and class II loci at four-digit resolution. Every discovery cohort repertoire had been produced on one sequencing platform. The number of donors typed differed by locus, with about 629-630 for A, B, C, DRB1 and DQB1, roughly 520 for DQA1, 600 to 610 for DPA1, and 400 to 490 for DPB1. Donor age, sex, ethnicity and CMV serostatus were compiled alongside the repertoire data. A handful of DR-DQ haplotypes were handled as single units for association and clustering because linkage in the cohort was strong. In an earlier analysis of 587 of the donors, high-throughput TCR beta sequencing was used to judge whether each TCR beta V gene segment behaved as functional or pseudogenic. To study patterns of TCR occurrence, a later analysis re-analyzed previously published TCR beta repertoires from just over 650 donors and added high-resolution HLA genotyping. Roughly 300 gigabases of sequencing data and 70 million to 85 million unique TCR sequences were included in an early release covering under 650 HLA-typed donors. Along with the 666-subject first cohort, a separate validation cohort of around 110 different subjects was used. The aim of the study was to test whether cataloging public T cell receptors could identify signatures of past pathogen exposure. Among over 350 genotyped donors of the cohort, an average of approximately 230,000 unique TCR beta nucleotide sequences were sequenced per donor, roughly 20% of them non-productive. In a later genetic analysis, genome-wide SNP genotypes for about 65% of the roughly 670 donors were used, and that subset was treated as a discovery cohort. High-throughput TCR immunosequencing, statistical association of individual TCRs with disease status, and machine learning were combined to predict cytomegalovirus infection status. Using immunosequencing, the study profiled T cell repertoires from about 620 subjects and related those repertoires to cytomegalovirus serostatus.

Overall results and qualifications from the work: The only immune exposure information available for the cohort was CMV serostatus. About 17 rarely observed V segments, including chromosome 9 orphons, were excluded from the earlier analysis of approximately 600 of the donors because counts were too low. A cluster of highly shared sequence variants was judged likely to be a technical artifact of the sequencing pipeline. Several of the top co-occurrence clusters appeared to be linked to parvovirus B19, influenza, CMV and Epstein-Barr virus, according to a later analysis. This cohort had only TCR beta chains sequenced, and the lack of alpha or paired-chain data limited which features could be detected. Correlated functional status among segregating V segments might reflect linkage disequilibrium, but an unknown experimental factor could not be ruled out. While some public TCRs were present in many individuals, most TCR sequences turned up only very rarely across donors. A later analysis found that HLA-associated TCR beta chains were more clonally expanded and had lower generation probabilities than equally common non-associated chains. Roughly uniform sequencing depth across donors was assumed in presence/absence analyses, although this assumption may not hold. A further reported finding was that TCR beta sequences accurately predicted the HLA-A and HLA-B alleles for most subjects in the first cohort. In a later analysis, about 17,000 TCR beta sequences were associated with specific HLA alleles at a false discovery rate of 0.05. An association between a missense DCLRE1C variant and V-gene and J-gene trimming of TCR beta chains was found in a later genetic analysis and replicated in an independent cohort. Because the 87-base-pair reads could not distinguish some IMGT-functional V segments, including TRBV6-2 and TRBV6-3, those segments were excluded. The classifier was reported to diagnose cytomegalovirus status with high specificity and sensitivity in both the original and validation cohorts. In the study, about 150 TCR beta chains were listed as associated with cytomegalovirus. In an earlier analysis of approximately 590 of the donors, most TCR beta V segments appeared in productive rearrangements about 87% or about 30% of the time, broadly matching IMGT annotations. A later analysis found that most CMV-associated TCR beta chains appeared HLA-restricted, with HLA associations seemingly driven largely by CMV exposure. In a later genetic analysis, fewer N-insertions in productive TCRs were reported among donors in an Asian-associated ancestry cluster than the roughly 640-donor mean. HLA typing was unavailable for some donors at each locus, so association tests used only the typed subset. In vitro tests confirmed that a few of the cytomegalovirus-associated TCR beta chains recognize cytomegalovirus antigens. It was suggested by the authors that the approach could potentially be generalized to other disease states and immunological phenotypes. When HLA alleles, especially DR and DQ, strongly co-occurred, attributing TCR associations to individual alleles was difficult. In a later analysis, the rate of TCR association differed among HLA loci, with DRB1 alleles having the most associated TCRs and HLA-C alleles having the fewest.

The library was prepared using the immunoSEQ multiplex PCR assay. The multiplex PCR relied on a mix of 60 forward primers for TCR Vbeta segments and 13 reverse primers for TCR Jbeta segments. The CDR3 region of rearranged TCR beta genes was amplified from genomic DNA with a multiplex PCR assay. The amplified TCR beta libraries were sequenced on the Illumina HiSeq System as 87-base-pair reads. The paper's data handling went like this. A later analysis tallied tens of millions of unique TCR beta chains across the 610 or so repertoires, and some 10 million of those chains were shared by two or more donors. A nearest-neighbor algorithm error-corrected the raw reads and collapsed the reads into unique sequences, merging closely related sequences to remove PCR and sequencing errors. Alignment of CDR3 sequences to IMGT reference sequences was used to assign V, D and J gene segments. Each retained sequence needed at least a six-nucleotide match to both a V gene segment and a J gene segment. Rearrangements were called productive when the CDR3 lacked stop codons and stayed in frame with V and J; all others were non-productive. Following IMGT convention, CDR3 was defined as the stretch from the second conserved V-encoded cysteine to the conserved J-encoded phenylalanine. The earlier analysis of about 560 of the donors excluded any sequence lacking an unambiguous match to a single V gene segment. In an earlier analysis of approximately 590 of the donors, V segments were called functional above 56.7% productive rearrangements and were called segregating when the between-donor standard deviation exceeded 5%. A statistical classification framework was developed to diagnose cytomegalovirus status using the catalog of TCR beta chain sequences. A later analysis assigned V and J genes by comparing TCR nucleotide sequences with IMGT/GENE-DB human TR gene sequences. A later analysis assigned CDR3 sequences and most-parsimonious VDJ recombination scenarios with the TCRdist pipeline. In a later analysis, each TCR beta chain was defined by its CDR3 amino acid sequence together with its V-gene family, and reads lacking a unique V-gene family were excluded. To address suspected cross-contamination and a sequencing artifact, a later analysis removed several hundred highly shared, low-generation-probability nucleotide sequences. In a later analysis, a clonal expansion index was calculated for each public chain from normalized within-repertoire ranks of inferred template counts. Generation probabilities in a later analysis came from a VDJ recombination model fitted to out-of-frame rearrangements, and those results were checked against IGoR. In a later analysis, hypergeometric tests were used to score TCR-TCR, TCR-HLA and TCR-CMV co-occurrence, with a repertoire-size bias correction applied to TCR pairs. In a later analysis, false discovery rates were estimated by permuting HLA or CMV assignments 20 times. In a later analysis, co-occurring TCRs were grouped using DBSCAN, with TCRdist sequence similarity added in when clustering inside HLA-allele-positive subsets. Repertoires with fewer than 30,000 or more than 120,000 public chains were left out of co-occurrence clustering, as were a handful of repertoires with anomalous nucleotide sharing. Imported from immuneACCESS, the table was reduced by TCRdb to in-frame sequences with V and J called. These copies leave out some clones; in studies compared against another copy, an unresolved V gene accounts for under half, and the cause of the remainder is not known. V and J calls and clone size are as listed in that table; D and trimming were resolved from the DNA. The sample records approximately 210,000 clones, about 80% of which are singletons. The ten largest clones take up 5.5% to 7.5% of the sample.

The rearrangement combines TRBV29-1 with TRBJ1-2; the D segment could be TRBD1, given 5 matching bases. Sequencing used PBMCs. This receptor was obtained from a man aged 35-49 years in good health and CMV-seropositive. Here is the DNA: TGCAGCGTTGTCCTACCAGGGTCCTATGGCTACACCTTC. Protein translation: CSVVLPGSYGYTF.